This TCR beta chain was profiled in a study of T cell clonotyping in hematopoietic cell transplantation. About the study: Recipients' pretransplant samples followed cytoreduction. General observations from the study: At the given depth, recipient repertoires were over 95% de novo clonotypes. After transplant, recipient diversity fell while pathologically expanded clonotypes grew through day 180.

This clone was seen a handful of times. Its antigen remains unidentified. Other DNA sequences within the sample encode an identical CDR3. Sequenced by immunoSEQ multiplex PCR; TCRdb stores in-frame clones only, minus some. The table records around 16,000 clones, roughly 93% of them present only once. Specified time point: recipient sample about 28 days before transplant, after cytoreduction. Blood collection times were about day -28 and days 30, 100, 180 posttransplant. The germline V gene encodes CDR1 MNHEY and CDR2 SMNVEV (reference sequence). The CDR3 loop spans 14 amino acids. The V gene lost 5 bases and the J gene lost 3 bases, with 14 bases spanning the gap.

The chain employs TRBV27 and TRBJ2-7; no firm D call. The sequence was obtained from a man aged 18 to 35 with biphenotypic leukemia. Some clones in this sample may be carry-over from other donors' samples. The specimen comprised peripheral blood mononuclear cells, sampled before stem cell transplant. CDR3 sequence: CASSPSGPLYEQYF. The CDR3 DNA reads TGTGCCAGCAGTCCTTCCGGGCCCCTCTACGAGCAGTACTTC.